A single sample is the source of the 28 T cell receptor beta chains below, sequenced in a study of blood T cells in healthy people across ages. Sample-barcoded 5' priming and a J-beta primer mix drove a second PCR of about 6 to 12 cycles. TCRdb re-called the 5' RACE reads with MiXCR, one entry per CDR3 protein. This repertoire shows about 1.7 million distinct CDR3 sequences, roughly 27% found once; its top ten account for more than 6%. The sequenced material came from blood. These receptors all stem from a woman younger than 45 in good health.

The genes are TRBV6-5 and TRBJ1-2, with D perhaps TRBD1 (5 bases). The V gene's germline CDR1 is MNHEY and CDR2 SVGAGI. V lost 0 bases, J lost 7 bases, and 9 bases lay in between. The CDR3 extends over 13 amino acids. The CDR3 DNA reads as TGTGCCAGCAGTTACTCGGGCAGGGCTGGCTACACCTTC. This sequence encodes CASSYSGRAGYTF.

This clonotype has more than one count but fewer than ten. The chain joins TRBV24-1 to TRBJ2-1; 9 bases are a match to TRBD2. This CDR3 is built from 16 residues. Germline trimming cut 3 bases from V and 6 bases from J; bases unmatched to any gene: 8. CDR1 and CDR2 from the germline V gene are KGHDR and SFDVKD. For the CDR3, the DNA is TGTGCCACCAGTGATCCCGGGACTAGCAGTCGCAATGAGCAGTTCTTC. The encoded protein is CATSDPGTSSRNEQFF.

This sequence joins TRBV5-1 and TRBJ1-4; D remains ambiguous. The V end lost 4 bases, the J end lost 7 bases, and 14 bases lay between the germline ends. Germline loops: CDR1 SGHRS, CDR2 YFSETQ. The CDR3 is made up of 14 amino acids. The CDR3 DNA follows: TGCGCCAGCAGCGACCGGAGGCCGGGTGAAAAACTGTTTTTT. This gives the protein CASSDRRPGEKLFF.

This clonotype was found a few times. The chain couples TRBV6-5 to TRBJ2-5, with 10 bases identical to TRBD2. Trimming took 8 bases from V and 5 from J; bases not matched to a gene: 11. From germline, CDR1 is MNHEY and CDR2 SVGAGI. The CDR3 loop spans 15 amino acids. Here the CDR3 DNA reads TGTGCCAGCGGACGACGAGGACTAGCGGTGGAGACCCAGTACTTC. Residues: CASGRRGLAVETQYF.

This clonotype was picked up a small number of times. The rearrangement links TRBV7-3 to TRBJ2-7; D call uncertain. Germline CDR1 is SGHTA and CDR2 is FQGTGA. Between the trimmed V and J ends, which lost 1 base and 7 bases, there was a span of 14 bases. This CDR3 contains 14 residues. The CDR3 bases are TGTGCCAGCAGCTTAAGAAGCTCAGTCAATGAGCAGTACTTC. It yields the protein CASSLRSSVNEQYF.

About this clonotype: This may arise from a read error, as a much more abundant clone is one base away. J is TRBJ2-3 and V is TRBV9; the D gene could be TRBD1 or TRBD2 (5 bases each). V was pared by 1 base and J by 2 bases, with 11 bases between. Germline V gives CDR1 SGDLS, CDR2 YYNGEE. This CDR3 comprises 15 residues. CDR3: CASSVTGDHTDTQYF. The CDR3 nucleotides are TGTGCCAGCAGCGTAACCGGGGACCACACAGATACGCAGTATTTT.

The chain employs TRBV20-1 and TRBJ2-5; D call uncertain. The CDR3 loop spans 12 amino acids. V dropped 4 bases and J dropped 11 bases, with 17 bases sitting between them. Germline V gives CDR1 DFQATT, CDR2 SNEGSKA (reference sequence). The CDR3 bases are TGCAGTGCTATAGGTAGCTACAATGAGCAGTACTTC. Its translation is CSAIGSYNEQYF.

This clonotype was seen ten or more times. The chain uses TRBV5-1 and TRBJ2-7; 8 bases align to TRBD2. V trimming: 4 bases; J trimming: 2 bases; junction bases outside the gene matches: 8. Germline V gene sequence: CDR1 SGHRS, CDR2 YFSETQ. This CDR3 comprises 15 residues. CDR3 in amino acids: CASSANSGATYEQYF. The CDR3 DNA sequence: TGCGCCAGCAGCGCAAATAGCGGGGCAACCTACGAGCAGTACTTC.

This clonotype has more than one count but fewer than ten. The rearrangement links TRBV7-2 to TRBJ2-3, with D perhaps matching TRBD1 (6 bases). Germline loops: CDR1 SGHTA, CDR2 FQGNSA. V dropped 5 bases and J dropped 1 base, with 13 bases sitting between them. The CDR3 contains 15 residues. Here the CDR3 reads CASSGGFGGTDTQYF. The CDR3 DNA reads TGTGCCAGCAGCGGGGGCTTCGGAGGCACAGATACGCAGTATTTT.

As DNA, the CDR3 is TGTGCCAGCAGGATCAGGGTCCGCGACACCGGGGAGCTGTTTTTT. Protein product: CASRIRVRDTGELFF. V is TRBV12-3 or TRBV12-4 and J is TRBJ2-2, with D perhaps TRBD1 (5 bases). There are 15 residues in the CDR3. V dropped 6 bases and J dropped 3 bases, with 14 bases sitting between them.

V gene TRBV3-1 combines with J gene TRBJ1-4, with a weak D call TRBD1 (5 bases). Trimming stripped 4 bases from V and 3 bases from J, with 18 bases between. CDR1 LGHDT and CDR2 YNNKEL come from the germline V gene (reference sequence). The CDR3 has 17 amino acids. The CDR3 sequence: CASSRRTQGRANEKLFF. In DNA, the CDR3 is TGTGCCAGCAGCCGTAGGACTCAGGGTAGGGCTAATGAAAAACTGTTTTTT.

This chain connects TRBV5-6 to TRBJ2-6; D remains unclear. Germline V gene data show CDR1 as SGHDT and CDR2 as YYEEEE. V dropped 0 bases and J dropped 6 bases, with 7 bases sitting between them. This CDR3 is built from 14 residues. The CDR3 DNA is TGTGCCAGCAGCTTGGGCCTGGAGGCCAACGTCCTGACTTTC. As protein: CASSLGLEANVLTF.

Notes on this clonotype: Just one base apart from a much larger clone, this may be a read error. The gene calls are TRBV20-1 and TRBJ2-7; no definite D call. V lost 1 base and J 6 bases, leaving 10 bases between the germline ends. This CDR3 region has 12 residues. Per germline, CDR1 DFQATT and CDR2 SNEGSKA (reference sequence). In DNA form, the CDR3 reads TGCAGTGCTAGAGGGGATAGCTGCGAGCAGTACTTC. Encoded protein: CSARGDSCEQYF.

The CDR3 sequence is CSARGPFATEAFF. The CDR3 coding sequence is TGCAGTGCTAGAGGGCCATTTGCGACTGAAGCTTTCTTT. V and J are TRBV20-1 and TRBJ1-1, with D unclear. Between the trimmed V and J ends, which lost 1 base and 5 bases, there was a span of 11 bases. CDR3 length equals 13 residues. CDR1 DFQATT and CDR2 SNEGSKA come from the germline V gene (reference sequence).

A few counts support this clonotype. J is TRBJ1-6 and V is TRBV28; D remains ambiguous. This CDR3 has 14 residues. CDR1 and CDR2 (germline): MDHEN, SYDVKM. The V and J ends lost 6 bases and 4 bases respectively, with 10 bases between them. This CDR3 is CASSPRRYNSPLHF. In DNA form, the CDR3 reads TGTGCCAGCAGCCCACGACGGTATAATTCACCCCTCCACTTT.

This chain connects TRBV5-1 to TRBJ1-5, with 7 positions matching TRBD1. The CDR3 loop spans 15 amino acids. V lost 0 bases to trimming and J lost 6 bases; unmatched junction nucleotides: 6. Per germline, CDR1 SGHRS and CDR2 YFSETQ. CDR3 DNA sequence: TGCGCCAGCAGCTTGGCAGGACAGGCCGGTCAGCCCCAGCATTTT. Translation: CASSLAGQAGQPQHF. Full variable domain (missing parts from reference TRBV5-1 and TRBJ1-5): KAGVTQTPRYLIKTRGQQVTLSCSPISGHRSVSWYQQTPGQGLQFLFEYFSETQRNKGNFPGRFSGRQFSNSRSEMNVSTLELGDSALYLCASSLAGQAGQPQHFGDGTRLSIL.

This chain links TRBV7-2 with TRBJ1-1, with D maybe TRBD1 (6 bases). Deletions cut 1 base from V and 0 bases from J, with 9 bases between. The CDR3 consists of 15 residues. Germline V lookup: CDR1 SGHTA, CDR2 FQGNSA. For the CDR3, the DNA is TGTGCCAGCAGCTTAGATCACAGGGTGAACACTGAAGCTTTCTTT. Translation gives CASSLDHRVNTEAFF.

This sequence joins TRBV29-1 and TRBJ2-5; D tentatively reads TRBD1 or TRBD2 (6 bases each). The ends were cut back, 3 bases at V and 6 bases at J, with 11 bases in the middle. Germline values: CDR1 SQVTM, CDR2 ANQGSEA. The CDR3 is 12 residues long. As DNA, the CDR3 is TGCAGCGTTGATAGAGGGGGGCAGACCCAGTACTTC. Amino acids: CSVDRGGQTQYF.

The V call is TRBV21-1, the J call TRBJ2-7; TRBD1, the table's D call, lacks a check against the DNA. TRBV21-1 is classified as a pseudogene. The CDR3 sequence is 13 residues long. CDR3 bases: TGTGCCAGGGAGAGGGGGGCCTCACACGAGCAGTACTTC. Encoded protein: CARERGASHEQYF.

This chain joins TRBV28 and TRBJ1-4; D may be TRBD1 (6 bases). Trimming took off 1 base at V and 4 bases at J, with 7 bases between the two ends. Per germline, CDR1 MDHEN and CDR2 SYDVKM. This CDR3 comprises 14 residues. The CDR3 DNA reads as TGTGCCAGCAGTTTATTACAGGGTAATGAAAAACTGTTTTTT. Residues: CASSLLQGNEKLFF.

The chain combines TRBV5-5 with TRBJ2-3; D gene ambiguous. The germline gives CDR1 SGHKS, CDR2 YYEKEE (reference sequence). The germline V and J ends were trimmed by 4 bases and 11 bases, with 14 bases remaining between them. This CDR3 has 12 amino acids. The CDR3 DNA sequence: TGTGCCAGCAGCAAGAAGGCCTACGGGCAGTATTTT. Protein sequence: CASSKKAYGQYF.

DNA for the CDR3: TGTGCCAGCAGCCAAACCTACAGGGACTACGAGCAGTACTTC. This codes for CASSQTYRDYEQYF. This rearrangement joins TRBV3-1 to TRBJ2-7; a possible D gene is TRBD1 (6 bases). Trimming cost V 2 bases and J 3 bases, with 11 bases left between them. CDR3 size: 14 residues. Germline V CDR1 and CDR2: LGHDT, YNNKEL (reference sequence).

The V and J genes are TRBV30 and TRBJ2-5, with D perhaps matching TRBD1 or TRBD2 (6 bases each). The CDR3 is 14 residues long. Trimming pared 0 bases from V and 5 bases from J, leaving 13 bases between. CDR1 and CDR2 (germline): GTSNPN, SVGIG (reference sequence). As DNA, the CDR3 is TGTGCCTGGAGTGTTAGGGGGGCAGACGAGACCCAGTACTTC. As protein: CAWSVRGADETQYF. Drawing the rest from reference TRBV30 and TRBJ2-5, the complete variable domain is SQTIHQWPATLVQPVGSPLSLECTVEGTSNPNLYWYRQAAGRGLQLLFYSVGIGQISSEVPQNLSASRPQDRQFILSSKKLLLSDSGFYLCAWSVRGADETQYFGPGTRLLVL.

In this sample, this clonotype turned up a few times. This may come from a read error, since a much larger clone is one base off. The CDR3 reads CASTGTSEQETQYF. The CDR3 DNA follows: TGTGCCAGCACCGGGACTAGCGAGCAAGAGACCCAGTACTTC. This chain uses TRBV10-3 with TRBJ2-5, with TRBD2 matching 10 bases. The CDR3 totals 14 residues. The junction had 7 bases not matched to a gene; V was cut back by 10 bases and J by 2 bases. Germline lookup yields CDR1 ENHRY and CDR2 SYGVKD.

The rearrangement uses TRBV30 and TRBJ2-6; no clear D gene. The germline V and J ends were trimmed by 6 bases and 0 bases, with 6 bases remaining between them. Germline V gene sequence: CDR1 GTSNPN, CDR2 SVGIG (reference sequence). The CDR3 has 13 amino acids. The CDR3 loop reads CACKRSGANVLTF. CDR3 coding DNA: TGTGCCTGTAAGCGCTCTGGGGCCAACGTCCTGACTTTC.

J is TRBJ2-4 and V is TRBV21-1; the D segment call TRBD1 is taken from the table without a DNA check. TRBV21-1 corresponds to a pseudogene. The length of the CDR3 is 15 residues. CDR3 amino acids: CASSVRQTRPPPPYF. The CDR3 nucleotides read TGTGCCAGCAGCGTGCGACAGACAAGGCCCCCGCCTCCGTACTTC.

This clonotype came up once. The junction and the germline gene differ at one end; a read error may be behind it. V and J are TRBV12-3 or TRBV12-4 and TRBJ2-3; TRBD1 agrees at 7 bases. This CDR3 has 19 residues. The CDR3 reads CASSSFGPTGKISTDAQYF. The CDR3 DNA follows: TGTGCCAGCAGCTCCTTTGGGCCGACAGGGAAAATTAGCACAGATGCGCAGTATTTT.

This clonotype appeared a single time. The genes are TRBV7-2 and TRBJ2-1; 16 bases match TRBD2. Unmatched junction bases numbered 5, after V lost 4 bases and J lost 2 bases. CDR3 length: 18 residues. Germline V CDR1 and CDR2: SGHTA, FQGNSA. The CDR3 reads CASSSTGTSGGAYNEQFF. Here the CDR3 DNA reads TGTGCCAGCAGCTCCACCGGGACTAGCGGGGGGGCCTACAATGAGCAGTTCTTC.